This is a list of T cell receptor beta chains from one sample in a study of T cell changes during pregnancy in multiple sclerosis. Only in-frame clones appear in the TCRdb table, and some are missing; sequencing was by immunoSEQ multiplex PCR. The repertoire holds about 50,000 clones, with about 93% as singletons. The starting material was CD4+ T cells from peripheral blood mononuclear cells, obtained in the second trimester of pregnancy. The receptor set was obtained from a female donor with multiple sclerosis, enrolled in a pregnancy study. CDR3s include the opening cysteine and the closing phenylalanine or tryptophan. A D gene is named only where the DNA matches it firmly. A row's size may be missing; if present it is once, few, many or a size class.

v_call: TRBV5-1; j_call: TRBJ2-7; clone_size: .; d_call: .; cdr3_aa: CASRSGTDSYEQYF; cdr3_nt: TGCGCCAGCAGGTCCGGGACTGACTCCTACGAGCAGTACTTC
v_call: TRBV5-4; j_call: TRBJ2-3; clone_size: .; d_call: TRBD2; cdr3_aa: CASSLYLAGGGADTQYF; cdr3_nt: TGTGCCAGCAGCTTGTACTTAGCGGGGGGAGGAGCAGATACGCAGTATTTT
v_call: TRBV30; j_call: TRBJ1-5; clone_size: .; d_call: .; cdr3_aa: CAWSGGDNQPQHF; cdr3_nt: TGTGCCTGGAGTGGGGGGGATAATCAGCCCCAGCATTTT
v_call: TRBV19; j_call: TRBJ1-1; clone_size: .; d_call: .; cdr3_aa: CASSPEGLLNTEAFF; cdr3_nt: TGTGCCAGTAGTCCTGAGGGACTATTGAACACTGAAGCTTTCTTT
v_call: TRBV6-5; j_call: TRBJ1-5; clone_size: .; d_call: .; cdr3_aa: CASAREGPAGPQHF; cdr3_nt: TGTGCCAGCGCCCGGGAGGGGCCCGCTGGGCCCCAGCATTTT
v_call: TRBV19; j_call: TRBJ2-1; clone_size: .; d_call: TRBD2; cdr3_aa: CASSSIGTRPYNEQFF; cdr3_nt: TGTGCCAGTAGTAGTATCGGGACTAGACCCTACAATGAGCAGTTCTTC
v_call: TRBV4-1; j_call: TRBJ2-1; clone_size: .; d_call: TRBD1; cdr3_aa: CASSPVLRTGGLNEQFF; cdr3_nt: TGCGCCAGCAGCCCAGTCCTCAGGACAGGGGGCCTCAATGAGCAGTTCTTC
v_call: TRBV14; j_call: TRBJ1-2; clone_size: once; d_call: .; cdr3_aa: CASSFTGYYGYTF; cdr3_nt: TGTGCCAGCAGCTTCACAGGGTACTATGGCTACACCTTC
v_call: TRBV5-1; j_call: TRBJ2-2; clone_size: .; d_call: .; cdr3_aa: CASSLISNTGELFF; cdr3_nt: TGCGCCAGCAGCTTGATCAGTAACACCGGGGAGCTGTTTTTT
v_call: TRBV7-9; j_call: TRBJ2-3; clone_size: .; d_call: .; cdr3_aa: CANSPPGDTQYF; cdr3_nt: TGTGCCAACTCTCCCCCAGGGGATACGCAGTATTTT
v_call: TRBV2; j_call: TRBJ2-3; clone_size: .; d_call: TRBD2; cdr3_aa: CASSETSGGNTQYF; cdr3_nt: TGTGCCAGCAGTGAGACTAGCGGGGGTAATACGCAGTATTTT
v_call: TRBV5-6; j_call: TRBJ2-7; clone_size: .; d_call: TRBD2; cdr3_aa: CASSLGTSFEQYF; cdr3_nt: TGTGCCAGCAGCCTAGGGACTAGCTTCGAGCAGTACTTC
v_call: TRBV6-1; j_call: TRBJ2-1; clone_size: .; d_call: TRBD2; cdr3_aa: CASSEMGTSGNEQFF; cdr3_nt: TGTGCCAGCAGTGAAATGGGGACTAGCGGAAATGAGCAGTTCTTC
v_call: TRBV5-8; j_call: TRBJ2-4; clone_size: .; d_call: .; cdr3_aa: CASSLEGAKNIQYF; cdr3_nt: TGTGCCAGCAGCTTGGAGGGGGCCAAAAACATTCAGTACTTC
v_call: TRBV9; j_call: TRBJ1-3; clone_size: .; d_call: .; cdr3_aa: CASSPRLEFSGNTIYF; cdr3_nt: TGTGCCAGCAGCCCGCGACTTGAATTCTCTGGAAACACCATATATTTT
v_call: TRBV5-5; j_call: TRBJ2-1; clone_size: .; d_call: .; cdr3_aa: CASSFGTNNEQFF; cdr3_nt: TGTGCCAGCAGCTTCGGGACAAACAATGAGCAGTTCTTC
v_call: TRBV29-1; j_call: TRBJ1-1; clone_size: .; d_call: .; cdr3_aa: CSVVLQGLNTEAFF; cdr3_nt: TGCAGCGTTGTACTTCAGGGGTTGAACACTGAAGCTTTCTTT
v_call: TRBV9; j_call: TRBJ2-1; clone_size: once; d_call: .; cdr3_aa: CASSAEGGSYNEQFF; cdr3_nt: TGTGCCAGCAGCGCCGAAGGGGGATCCTACAATGAGCAGTTCTTC
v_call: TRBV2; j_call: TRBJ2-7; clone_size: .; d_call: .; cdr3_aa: CASGRPQGSLTYEQYF; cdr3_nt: TGTGCCAGCGGGCGCCCCCAGGGATCCCTAACCTACGAGCAGTACTTC
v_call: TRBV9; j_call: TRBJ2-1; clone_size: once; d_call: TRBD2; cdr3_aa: CASSPPELAGINEQFF; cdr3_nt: TGTGCCAGCAGCCCCCCGGAACTAGCGGGGATAAATGAGCAGTTCTTC
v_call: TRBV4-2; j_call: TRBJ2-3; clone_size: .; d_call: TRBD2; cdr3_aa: CASSLVAGGPTDTQYF; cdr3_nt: TGTGCCAGCAGCCTGGTAGCGGGGGGGCCGACAGATACGCAGTATTTT
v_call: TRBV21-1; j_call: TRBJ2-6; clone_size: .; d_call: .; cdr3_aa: CASSKRSETETGLSGANVLTF; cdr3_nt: TGTGCCAGCAGCAAGCGATCAGAAACGGAGACAGGACTTTCTGGGGCCAACGTCCTGACTTTC
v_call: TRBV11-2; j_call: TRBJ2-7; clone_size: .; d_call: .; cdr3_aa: CASSLSVGPGYYEQYF; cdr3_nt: TGTGCCAGCAGCTTATCGGTCGGCCCAGGCTACTACGAGCAGTACTTC
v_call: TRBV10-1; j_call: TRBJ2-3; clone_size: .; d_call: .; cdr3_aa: CASSDLAGTDTQYF; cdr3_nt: TGCGCCAGCAGTGATTTAGCGGGCACAGATACGCAGTATTTT
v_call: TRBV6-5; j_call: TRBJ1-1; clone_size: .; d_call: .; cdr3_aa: CASSYAGPHKNTEAFF; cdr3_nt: TGTGCCAGCAGTTACGCAGGGCCGCACAAGAACACTGAAGCTTTCTTT
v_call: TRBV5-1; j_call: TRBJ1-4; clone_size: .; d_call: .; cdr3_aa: CASSLQTTNEKLFF; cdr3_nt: TGCGCCAGCAGCTTGCAAACAACTAATGAAAAACTGTTTTTT
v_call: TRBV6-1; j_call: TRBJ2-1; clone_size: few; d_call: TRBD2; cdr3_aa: CASSGTGSSGARQFF; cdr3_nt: TGTGCCAGCAGTGGCACGGGGTCTAGCGGAGCAAGGCAGTTCTTC
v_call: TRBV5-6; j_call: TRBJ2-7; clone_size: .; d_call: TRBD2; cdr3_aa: CASSPPGLAVSYEQYF; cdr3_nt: TGTGCCAGCAGCCCCCCTGGACTAGCGGTTTCCTACGAGCAGTACTTC
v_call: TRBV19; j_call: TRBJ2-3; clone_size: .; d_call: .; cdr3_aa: CASSIGVADTQYF; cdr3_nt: TGTGCCAGTAGTATCGGGGTTGCAGATACGCAGTATTTT
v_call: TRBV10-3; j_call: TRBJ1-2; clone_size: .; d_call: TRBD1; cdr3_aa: CATQGGSTGYTF; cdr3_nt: TGTGCCACTCAAGGGGGCTCTACTGGCTACACCTTC
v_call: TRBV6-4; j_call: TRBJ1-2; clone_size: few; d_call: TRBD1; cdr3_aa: CATRATGAGGYTF; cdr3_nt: TGTGCTACGCGGGCGACAGGGGCTGGTGGCTACACCTTC
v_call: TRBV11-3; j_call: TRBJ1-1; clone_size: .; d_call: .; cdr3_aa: CASSFGVGHTEAFF; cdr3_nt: TGTGCCAGCAGCTTTGGAGTTGGTCACACTGAAGCTTTCTTT
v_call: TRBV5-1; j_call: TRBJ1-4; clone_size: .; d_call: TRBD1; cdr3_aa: CASSSLTGGQEKLFF; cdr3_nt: TGCGCCAGCAGCTCCCTGACAGGGGGACAAGAAAAACTGTTTTTT
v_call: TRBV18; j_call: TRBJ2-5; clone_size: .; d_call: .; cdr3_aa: CASSPPSGLGTQYF; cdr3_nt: TGTGCCAGCTCACCACCGTCAGGTTTAGGGACCCAGTACTTC
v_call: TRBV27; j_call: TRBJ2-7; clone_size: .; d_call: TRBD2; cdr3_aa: CASRRAGETYEQYF; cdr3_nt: TGTGCCAGCCGACGAGCGGGGGAAACCTACGAGCAGTACTTC
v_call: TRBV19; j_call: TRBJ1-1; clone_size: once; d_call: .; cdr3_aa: CASSTWTANTEAFF; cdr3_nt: TGTGCCAGTAGTACCTGGACAGCCAACACTGAAGCTTTCTTT
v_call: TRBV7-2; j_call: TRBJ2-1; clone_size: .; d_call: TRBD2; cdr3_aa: CASSPGGLYNEQFF; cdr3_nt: TGTGCCAGCAGCCCCGGGGGGTTATACAATGAGCAGTTCTTC
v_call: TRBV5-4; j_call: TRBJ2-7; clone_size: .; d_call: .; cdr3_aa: CASSLVLPGTYEQYF; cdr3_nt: TGTGCCAGCAGCTTGGTGCTTCCGGGGACCTACGAGCAGTACTTC
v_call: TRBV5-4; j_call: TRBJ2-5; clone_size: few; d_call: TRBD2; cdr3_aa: CASSLAGSSGKETQYF; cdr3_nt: TGTGCCAGCAGCTTGGCCGGGAGTAGCGGGAAAGAGACCCAGTACTTC
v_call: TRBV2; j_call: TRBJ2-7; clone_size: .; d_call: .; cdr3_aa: CASSELFPGDEQYF; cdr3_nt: TGTGCCAGCTCGGAGCTCTTCCCCGGGGACGAGCAGTACTTC
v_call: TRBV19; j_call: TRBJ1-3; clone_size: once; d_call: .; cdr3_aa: CASSKALQEANTIYF; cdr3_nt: TGTGCCAGTAGTAAAGCCCTTCAGGAGGCAAACACCATATATTTT
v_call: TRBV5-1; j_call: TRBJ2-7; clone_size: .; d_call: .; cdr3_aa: CASSLWREPYEQYF; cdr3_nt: TGCGCCAGCAGCTTGTGGCGGGAACCCTACGAGCAGTACTTC
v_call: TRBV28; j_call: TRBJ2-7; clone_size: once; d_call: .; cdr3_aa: CASRFAGKDYEQYF; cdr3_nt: TGTGCCAGCCGTTTTGCCGGTAAAGACTACGAGCAGTACTTC
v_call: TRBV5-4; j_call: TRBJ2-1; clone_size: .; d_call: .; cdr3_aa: CASSLRWESYNEQFF; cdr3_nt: TGTGCCAGCAGCTTGCGGTGGGAGTCCTACAATGAGCAGTTCTTC
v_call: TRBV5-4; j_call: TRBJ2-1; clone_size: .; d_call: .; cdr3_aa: CASSLRLGSGNEQFF; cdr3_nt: TGTGCCAGCAGCTTAAGACTAGGTAGCGGCAATGAGCAGTTCTTC
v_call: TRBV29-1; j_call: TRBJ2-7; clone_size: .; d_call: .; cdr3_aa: CSVAGVGEQYF; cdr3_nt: TGCAGCGTTGCAGGGGTTGGCGAGCAGTACTTC
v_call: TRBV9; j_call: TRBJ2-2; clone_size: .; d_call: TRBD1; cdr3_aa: CASSSSGTGGLSGELFF; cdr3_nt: TGTGCCAGCAGCTCCTCCGGGACAGGGGGTCTCTCCGGGGAGCTGTTTTTT
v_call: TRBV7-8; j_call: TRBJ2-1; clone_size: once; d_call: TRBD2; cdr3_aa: CASSLVAGGPSEQFF; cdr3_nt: TGTGCCAGCAGCTTAGTCGCGGGAGGGCCCTCTGAGCAGTTCTTC
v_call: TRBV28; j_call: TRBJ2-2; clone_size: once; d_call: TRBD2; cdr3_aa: CASSATSGAPGELFF; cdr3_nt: TGTGCCAGCAGCGCGACTAGCGGGGCCCCCGGGGAGCTGTTTTTT
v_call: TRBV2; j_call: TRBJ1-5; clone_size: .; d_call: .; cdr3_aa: CASSESGVGHGPQHF; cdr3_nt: TGTGCCAGCAGTGAAAGCGGGGTGGGCCATGGGCCCCAGCATTTT
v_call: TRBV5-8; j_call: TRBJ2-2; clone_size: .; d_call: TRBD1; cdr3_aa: CASSPKDRSAGELFF; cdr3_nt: TGTGCCAGCAGCCCTAAGGACAGGTCGGCCGGGGAGCTGTTTTTT
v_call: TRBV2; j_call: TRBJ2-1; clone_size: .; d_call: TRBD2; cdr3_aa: CASSNLLAGGSNEQFF; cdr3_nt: TGTGCCAGCAGTAACCTTCTAGCGGGGGGTTCCAATGAGCAGTTCTTC
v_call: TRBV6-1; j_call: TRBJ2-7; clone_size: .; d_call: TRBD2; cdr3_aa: CASNNAGGPREQYF; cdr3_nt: TGTGCCAGCAATAACGCGGGAGGGCCTCGCGAGCAGTACTTC
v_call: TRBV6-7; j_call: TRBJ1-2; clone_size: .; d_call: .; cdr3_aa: CASSYLKVRDGYTF; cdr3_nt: TGTGCCAGCAGTTACCTTAAGGTTCGGGATGGCTACACCTTC
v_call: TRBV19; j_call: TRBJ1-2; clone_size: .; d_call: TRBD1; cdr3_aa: CASSWGTGTGGLVGPFRGGYTF; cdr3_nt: TGTGCCAGTAGTTGGGGAACCGGGACAGGGGGACTTGTTGGCCCCTTCCGCGGGGGCTACACCTTC
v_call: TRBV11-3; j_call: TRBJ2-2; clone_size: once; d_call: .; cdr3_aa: CASSPTADTGELFF; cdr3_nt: TGTGCCAGCAGCCCAACAGCAGACACCGGGGAGCTGTTTTTT
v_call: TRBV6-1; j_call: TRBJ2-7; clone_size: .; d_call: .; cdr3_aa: CASSEFRVAYEQYF; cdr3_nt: TGTGCCAGCAGTGAGTTCCGGGTCGCCTACGAGCAGTACTTC
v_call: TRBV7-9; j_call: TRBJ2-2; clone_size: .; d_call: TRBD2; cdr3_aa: CASSWTSVQAGELFF; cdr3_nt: TGTGCCAGCAGCTGGACTAGCGTTCAGGCCGGGGAGCTGTTTTTT
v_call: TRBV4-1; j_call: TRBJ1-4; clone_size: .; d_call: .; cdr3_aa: CASSQDMAGGEKLFF; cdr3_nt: TGCGCCAGCAGCCAAGATATGGCAGGAGGTGAAAAACTGTTTTTT